Listed here are 23 T cell receptor beta chains from one sample, sequenced in a study of cytomegalovirus exposure and HLA in healthy donors. Libraries were prepared by immunoSEQ multiplex PCR; TCRdb keeps only in-frame clonotypes and omits some of them. Of around 130,000 clones listed, just under 90% are singletons. Sequencing input: PBMCs. The receptors stem from a man under 40 in good health and CMV-seronegative.

The J gene is TRBJ1-2, the V gene TRBV4-1, with 11 bases aligning to TRBD1. Germline lookup yields CDR1 MGHRA and CDR2 YSYEKL. V was clipped by 4 bases and J by 5 bases; unmatched bases: 6. The CDR3 spans 15 residues. The CDR3, as DNA: TGCGCCAGCAGCCGCCGGACAGGGGGCGCATATGGCTACACCTTC. Amino acids: CASSRRTGGAYGYTF.

The chain couples TRBV19 to TRBJ1-6, with 11 bases aligning to TRBD1. V lost 7 bases and J lost 7; bases outside the gene matches: 3. The CDR3 is 14 residues long. Per germline, CDR1 LNHDA and CDR2 SQIVND (reference sequence). CDR3 nucleotide sequence: TGTGCCAGTACCGGACAGGGGGCGAATTCACCCCTCCACTTT. Encoded protein: CASTGQGANSPLHF.

The V gene is TRBV6-5, the J gene TRBJ1-1, with TRBD1 identical over 7 bases. The CDR3 extends over 14 amino acids. Germline loops: CDR1 MNHEY, CDR2 SVGAGI. Trimming at V came to 5 bases and at J to 5 bases, leaving 8 bases not matched to a gene. The CDR3 nucleotides read TGTGCCAGCAGTCCCCGACAGGGTCGAACTGAAGCTTTCTTT. Its translation: CASSPRQGRTEAFF.

This clone has just a few counts. This sequence joins TRBV25-1 and TRBJ1-2; a weak D match, TRBD1 (6 bases). The germline CDR1 and CDR2 sequences are MGHDK and SYGVNS. V was cut by 6 bases and J by 4 bases, with 12 bases left in between. The CDR3 is made up of 13 amino acids. CDR3 loop: CASRDSGLYGYTF. In DNA form, the CDR3 reads TGTGCCAGCAGGGACAGCGGTCTCTATGGCTACACCTTC.

CDR3 residues: CASKTGRNTEAFF. The CDR3 DNA reads as TGTGCCAGCAAAACAGGGCGGAACACTGAAGCTTTCTTT. This chain links TRBV6-5 with TRBJ1-1; D possibly corresponds to TRBD1 (6 bases). CDR3 size: 13 residues. Trimming shortened V by 7 bases and J by 1 base, and 10 bases separated the two germline ends. Germline CDR1 reads MNHEY; CDR2 reads SVGAGI.

The V call is TRBV7-2, the J call TRBJ2-4; TRBD2 might be the D (5 bases). CDR1 is SGHTA, CDR2 FQGNSA, per germline. The V end was cut by 1 base, the J end by 5 bases, with 12 bases between. The CDR3 consists of 15 residues. As DNA, the CDR3 is TGTGCCAGCAGCTTAGGCGAGGGTTGGGAAAACATTCAGTACTTC. Residues: CASSLGEGWENIQYF.

This sequence joins TRBV18 and TRBJ1-6; the D is unclear. V dropped 3 bases and J dropped 7 bases, with 13 bases sitting between them. Per germline, CDR1 KGHSH and CDR2 LQKENI. The CDR3 loop spans 15 amino acids. The CDR3 is CASSPRRVKNSPLHF. The CDR3 DNA reads TGTGCCAGCTCACCCCGGCGGGTGAAGAATTCACCCCTCCACTTT.

The chain uses TRBV6-5 and TRBJ1-5, with 8 bases that match TRBD1. Per germline, CDR1 MNHEY and CDR2 SVGAGI. This CDR3 is 15 amino acids long. With V trimmed by 4 bases and J by 8 bases, 10 bases remained unmatched. CDR3 nucleotide sequence: TGTGCCAGCAGTTCCACCGGGACAGGAACCAAGCCCCAGCATTTT. Protein: CASSSTGTGTKPQHF.

The chain couples TRBV7-2 to TRBJ2-7; 7 bases map to TRBD1. The CDR3 totals 15 residues. Per germline, CDR1 SGHTA and CDR2 FQGNSA. Germline trimming cut 2 bases from V and 0 bases from J; bases unmatched to any gene: 4. The CDR3 sequence: CASSLLGTDSYEQYF. The CDR3, as DNA: TGTGCCAGCAGCTTACTTGGGACAGACTCCTACGAGCAGTACTTC.

The gene calls are TRBV4-1 and TRBJ2-5; 7 bases map to TRBD2. The V gene's germline CDR1 is MGHRA and CDR2 YSYEKL. The CDR3 is 13 residues long. V lost 0 bases to trimming and J lost 5 bases; unmatched junction nucleotides: 0. In DNA, the CDR3 is TGCGCCAGCAGCCAAGACGGGGGGGAGACCCAGTACTTC. It codes for CASSQDGGETQYF.

The chain is built from TRBV4-2 and TRBJ2-1; possible D gene TRBD2, 7 bases. Trimming cost V 4 bases and J 4 bases, with 20 bases left between them. In germline, CDR1 is LGHNA, CDR2 YNFKEQ. This CDR3 has 17 amino acids. CDR3 protein: CASSRPNWGGGYNEQFF. The CDR3 nucleotides read TGTGCCAGCAGCCGTCCTAACTGGGGGGGCGGATACAATGAGCAGTTCTTC.

Here the CDR3 DNA reads TGTGCCAGTAGACAGGAGCCGCTGAACACCGGGGAGCTGTTTTTT. It translates to CASRQEPLNTGELFF. The chain employs TRBV2 and TRBJ2-2, with a tentative D call TRBD1 (6 bases). The CDR3 totals 15 residues. Trimming took 9 bases from V and 1 from J, leaving 15 bases between them. Germline loops: CDR1 SNHLY, CDR2 FYNNEI. Full variable domain (rest looked up from reference TRBV2 and TRBJ2-2): EPEVTQTPSHQVTQMGQEVILRCVPISNHLYFYWYRQILGQKVEFLVSFYNNEISEKSEIFDDQFSVERPDGSNFTLKIRSTKLEDSAMYFCASRQEPLNTGELFFGEGSRLTVL.

This chain connects TRBV4-1 to TRBJ2-3; 13 bases match TRBD2. The CDR3 is 16 residues long. The germline V gene has CDR1 MGHRA and CDR2 YSYEKL. The V segment lost 5 bases and the J segment 3 bases; nucleotides outside the gene matches: 5. CDR3 coding DNA: TGCGCCAGCAGCGAGGGACTAGCGGGAATGACAGATACGCAGTATTTT. Translation gives CASSEGLAGMTDTQYF.

CDR3 loop: CASSFRGQGLTDTQYF. The DNA of the CDR3 is TGTGCCAGCAGTTTTAGGGGACAGGGCCTCACAGATACGCAGTATTTT. The chain uses TRBV27 and TRBJ2-3, with 9 bases aligning to TRBD1. This CDR3 has 16 amino acids. CDR1 MNHEY and CDR2 SMNVEV come from the germline V gene (reference sequence). The V segment lost 3 bases and the J segment 2 bases; nucleotides outside the gene matches: 6.

The rearrangement links TRBV7-9 to TRBJ2-7; weak D call: TRBD2 (5 bases). Trimming took off 2 bases at V and 9 bases at J, with 17 bases between the two ends. The CDR3 runs to 14 residues. Germline V gene data show CDR1 as SEHNR and CDR2 as FQNEAQ (reference sequence). The CDR3 region is CASSLWETGAGQYF. Here the CDR3 DNA reads TGTGCCAGCAGCTTATGGGAGACTGGCGCAGGGCAGTACTTC.

This clone was detected a few times. This chain uses TRBV5-1 with TRBJ1-2; D is undetermined. V dropped 2 bases and J dropped 8 bases, with 16 bases sitting between them. CDR1 SGHRS and CDR2 YFSETQ come from the germline V gene. CDR3 length equals 14 residues. The DNA for the CDR3 is TGCGCCAGCAGCTTAGGCGCCAACCCAGCGGGCTACACCTTC. This gives the protein CASSLGANPAGYTF.

This rearrangement joins TRBV6-1 to TRBJ1-1; no definite D call. There are 12 residues in the CDR3. Germline values: CDR1 MNHNS, CDR2 SASEGT. Trimming removed 4 bases at V and 4 bases at J, with 7 bases between. CDR3 nucleotides: TGTGCCAGCAGTGCCCCAGGCACTGAAGCTTTCTTT. This encodes CASSAPGTEAFF.

This clone appeared a few times. The V call is TRBV4-2, the J call TRBJ2-7; TRBD1 matches 10 bases. This CDR3 is built from 14 residues. With V trimmed by 4 bases and J by 2 bases, 2 bases remained unmatched. Germline CDR1 reads LGHNA; CDR2 reads YNFKEQ. CDR3 region: CASSPGTGAYEQYF. The CDR3 bases are TGTGCCAGCAGCCCCGGGACAGGGGCCTACGAGCAGTACTTC.

There are a few counts of this clone. V gene TRBV4-1 combines with J gene TRBJ1-5; TRBD1 aligns across 8 bases. The CDR3 runs to 18 residues. The V segment lost 1 base and the J segment 4 bases; nucleotides outside the gene matches: 12. In germline, CDR1 is MGHRA, CDR2 YSYEKL. The CDR3 sequence: CASSQVGRRDRGNQPQHF. Written as DNA, the CDR3 is TGCGCCAGCAGCCAAGTTGGTCGCAGAGACAGGGGAAATCAGCCCCAGCATTTT.

The DNA of the CDR3 is TGTGCCAGCAGGGAGGGGGGGCCCACAGATACGCAGTATTTT. This encodes CASREGGPTDTQYF. This chain links TRBV6-5 with TRBJ2-3; the D gene is possibly TRBD2 (7 bases). Germline loops: CDR1 MNHEY, CDR2 SVGAGI. The ends were cut back, 6 bases at V and 2 bases at J, with 12 bases in the middle. The CDR3 extends over 14 amino acids.

The chain carries TRBV5-4 and TRBJ2-3; D possibly corresponds to TRBD2 (7 bases). The CDR3 covers 16 residues. V lost 3 bases, J lost 5 bases, and 19 bases lay in between. CDR1 and CDR2 (germline): SGHNT, YYREEE (reference sequence). CDR3 DNA sequence: TGTGCCAGCAGCTCGGATTTTGGGGGGGCGGAAGATACGCAGTATTTT. This translates into CASSSDFGGAEDTQYF. The full variable domain, rest sourced from reference TRBV5-4 and TRBJ2-3, is ETGVTQSPTHLIKTRGQQVTLRCSSQSGHNTVSWYQQALGQGPQFIFQYYREEENGRGNFPPRFSGLQFPNYSSELNVNALELDDSALYLCASSSDFGGAEDTQYFGPGTRLTVL.

The gene calls are TRBV5-1 and TRBJ2-5, with a tentative D call TRBD2 (6 bases). V gave up 1 base and J gave up 2 bases, with 12 bases separating them. Germline V lookup: CDR1 SGHRS, CDR2 YFSETQ. This CDR3 spans 15 amino acids. In DNA, the CDR3 is TGCGCCAGCAGCTTGACTGGGGGGTCTCAAGAGACCCAGTACTTC. It translates to CASSLTGGSQETQYF.

This clone was detected only a few times. The chain is built from TRBV4-2 and TRBJ1-2; D unresolved. Germline V gene sequence: CDR1 LGHNA, CDR2 YNFKEQ. V lost 0 bases, J lost 8 bases, and 10 bases lay in between. CDR3 length equals 13 residues. The CDR3, as DNA: TGTGCCAGCAGCCAAGACAGGCCTGGCGGCTACACCTTC. Encoded protein: CASSQDRPGGYTF.